The entry below describes one T cell receptor (beta chain). The V gene's germline CDR1 is SGDLS and CDR2 YYNGEE. This CDR3 has 12 amino acids. V was shortened by 7 bases and J by 3 bases, with 11 bases between the two germline ends. The data were obtained in a study of blood T cells in healthy people across ages. For the second PCR, which ran for about 7 to 11 cycles, a sample-barcoded 5' primer and a J-beta primer mix were used. MiXCR was run by TCRdb on the 5' RACE reads, yielding one entry per CDR3 protein. Of 700,000 or so distinct CDR3 sequences in the sample, roughly 41% were seen once. The receptor comes from a man older than 75 in good health. The V call is TRBV9, the J call TRBJ2-7, with D unclear. Sequencing was performed on blood. This CDR3 is CASGSESYEQYF. CDR3 in DNA: TGTGCCAGCGGTTCGGAAAGCTACGAGCAGTACTTC.